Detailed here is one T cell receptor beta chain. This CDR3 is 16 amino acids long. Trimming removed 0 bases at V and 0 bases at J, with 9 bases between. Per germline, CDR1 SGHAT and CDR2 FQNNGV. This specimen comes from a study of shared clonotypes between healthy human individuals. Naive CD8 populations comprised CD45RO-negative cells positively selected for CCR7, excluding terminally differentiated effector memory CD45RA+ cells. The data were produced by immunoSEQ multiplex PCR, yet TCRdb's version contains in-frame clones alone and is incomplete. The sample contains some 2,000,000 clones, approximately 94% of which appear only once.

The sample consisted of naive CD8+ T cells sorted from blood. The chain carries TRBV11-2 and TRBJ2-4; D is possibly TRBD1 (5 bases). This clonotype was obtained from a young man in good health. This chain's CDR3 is CASSLDDRLAKNIQYF. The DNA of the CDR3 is TGTGCCAGCAGCTTAGATGACAGATTAGCCAAAAACATTCAGTACTTC.